What follows describes a single TCR beta chain. What it binds is not known. This CDR3 is built from 13 residues. Trimming shortened V by 1 base and J by 5 bases, and 11 bases separated the two germline ends. CDR1 and CDR2 (germline): GTSNPN, SVGIG (reference sequence). The assay was immunoSEQ multiplex PCR, and TCRdb's table has in-frame clones only and misses some. The sample consists of some 340,000 clones, more than 70% of them appearing once. The data originate from a study of Ad26.COV2.S vaccination and SARS-CoV-2 variants. Treatment described: some 20 received Ad26.COV2.S at low or high dose, single or two shots; 5 received placebo; per-sample allocation not given. The study sampled participants on day 63 after the first vaccine or placebo injection. An adult aged 18-55 years in Boston served as the donor. General study findings and limits: Breadth of non-spike TCRs did not differ between vaccinees and placebo recipients. Compared with placebo recipients, vaccine recipients had higher spike-specific TCR breadth.

This receptor was identified in a person between 18 and 59 years old who received the Ad26.COV2.S COVID-19 vaccine or a placebo. This chain joins TRBV30 and TRBJ2-5, with D perhaps matching TRBD1 (5 bases). Here the sequenced sample was peripheral blood, taken in a trial of Ad26.COV2.S vaccine versus placebo. CDR3 DNA sequence: TGTGCCTGGAGTGGACAGTTAATGGAGACCCAGTACTTC. Amino acids: CAWSGQLMETQYF.